This T cell receptor (beta chain) was recovered during a study of vaccination and CD4 T cells after COVID-19. The wider study: Four females and six males made up the convalescents, with two Hispanic. Collection of post-vaccine samples followed dose two by a median approximately 76 days, spanning a range of 14 to 241. Investigators stimulated cells with overlapping spike peptides drawn from SARS-CoV-2, HCoV-NL63, HCoV-OC43 and HCoV-229E.

Treatment denoted: roughly 11-day PBMC culture with coronavirus spike peptide pools or control peptides (ViraFEST assay). Sequence data for DNA of cultured CD4+ T cells were generated by the Oncomine TCR Beta short-read assay. TCRdb processed the PCR reads anew with MiXCR; each CDR3 protein has one entry. The data show roughly 23,000 distinct CDR3 sequences, 67% seen once. The CDR3 sequence is 19 residues long. This clonotype was detected once. Antigen: not known. This receptor was taken from a human donor who received a COVID-19 vaccine. The starting material was CD4+ T cells from blood, cultured in vitro, obtained after SARS-CoV-2 vaccination. The chain has TRBV21-1 and TRBJ2-1; the table's D call TRBD2 went unverified against the DNA. TRBV21-1 represents a pseudogene. This chain's CDR3 is CASSKATSGGPRSYNEQFF. The DNA of the CDR3 is TGTGCCAGCAGCAAAGCGACTAGCGGGGGGCCTCGCTCCTACAATGAGCAGTTCTTC.